Following are 28 T cell receptor beta chains from one sample sequenced in a study of beta chain features in type 1 diabetes. Since all of the isolated RNA was reverse transcribed, expressed TCRB transcripts were what got sequenced. Assay: immunoSEQ multiplex PCR; the TCRdb copy retains only in-frame clones and omits some. The data show 500,000 to 700,000 clones, around 15% seen once. The sample consisted of naive CD4+ T cells from blood. The receptors stem from a man aged 18 to 35 in good health.

This clone appeared a few times. V and J are TRBV7-9 and TRBJ2-7; no clear D. The CDR3 has 13 amino acids. From germline, CDR1 is SEHNR and CDR2 FQNEAQ (reference sequence). Trimming removed 2 bases at V and 2 bases at J, with 7 bases between. The CDR3 is CASSLTQTYEQYF. The CDR3 DNA sequence: TGTGCCAGCAGCTTAACGCAGACCTACGAGCAGTACTTC.

This clone showed up just a few times. The chain employs TRBV5-4 and TRBJ2-5; TRBD1 matches 10 bases. The CDR3 has 15 amino acids. The germline V gene has CDR1 SGHNT and CDR2 YYREEE (reference sequence). With V trimmed by 2 bases and J by 6 bases, 7 bases remained unmatched. As DNA, the CDR3 is TGTGCCAGCAGCTTAGACAGGGGGCGCATCCAGACCCAGTACTTC. This translates into CASSLDRGRIQTQYF.

The chain recombines TRBV5-1 with TRBJ2-7, with TRBD1 identical over 7 bases. J gave up 9 bases and V 3 bases, and 12 bases lay outside the gene matches. The germline CDR1 and CDR2 sequences are SGHRS and YFSETQ. The CDR3 length is 14 residues. The CDR3, as DNA: TGCGCCAGCAGCTCAGACAGGGCCCTCGGCGGGCAGTACTTC. It translates to CASSSDRALGGQYF.

J is TRBJ2-5 and V is TRBV5-1; no clear D gene. This CDR3 has 13 residues. The germline CDR1 and CDR2 sequences are SGHRS and YFSETQ. The V end lost 6 bases, the J end lost 2 bases, and 11 bases lay between the germline ends. CDR3 loop: CASTPLPQETQYF. The CDR3 DNA reads as TGCGCCAGCACCCCACTGCCTCAAGAGACCCAGTACTTC.

The chain recombines TRBV15 with TRBJ2-1; 7 bases are a match to TRBD1. The V gene's germline CDR1 is LNHNV and CDR2 YYDKDF (reference sequence). The CDR3 has 15 amino acids. The V and J ends lost 4 bases and 3 bases, in that order; junction bases with no gene match: 6. The CDR3 here is CATSNPGQIYNEQFF. The CDR3 DNA reads as TGTGCCACCAGCAATCCGGGACAGATCTACAATGAGCAGTTCTTC.

The chain has TRBV14 and TRBJ1-1; a possible D gene is TRBD1 (6 bases). V lost 1 base to trimming and J lost 4 bases, with 16 bases between them. The length of the CDR3 is 16 residues. Looked up from germline, CDR1 is SGHDN and CDR2 is FVKESK. The CDR3 loop is CASSQALRTASTEAFF. CDR3 DNA: TGTGCCAGCAGCCAAGCGCTCAGGACAGCCTCCACTGAAGCTTTCTTT.

V usage is TRBV11-3 and J usage is TRBJ2-1; 7 nucleotides agree with TRBD2. Unmatched junction bases numbered 5, after V lost 6 bases and J lost 9 bases. Germline assignment: CDR1 SGHNT and CDR2 YENEEA. The CDR3 runs 12 residues. The CDR3 coding sequence is TGTGCCAGCAGGGGGAGGGCCGCTGAGCAGTTCTTC. Amino acids: CASRGRAAEQFF.

This chain connects TRBV15 to TRBJ2-7; 7 positions agree with TRBD1. This CDR3 contains 15 residues. V dropped 2 bases and J dropped 2; count of bases not matched to a gene: 6. Germline V lookup: CDR1 LNHNV, CDR2 YYDKDF (reference sequence). The CDR3 region has the DNA TGTGCCACCAGCAGACCCGGGACAGCAACCTACGAGCAGTACTTC. The encoded protein is CATSRPGTATYEQYF.

The gene calls are TRBV7-9 and TRBJ1-4, with D perhaps TRBD1 (5 bases). The V and J ends lost 5 bases and 13 bases respectively, with 14 bases between them. The CDR3 consists of 12 residues. Germline V gene data show CDR1 as SEHNR and CDR2 as FQNEAQ (reference sequence). The chain's CDR3 is CASSMGLPGLFF. The CDR3 DNA reads TGTGCCAGCAGCATGGGACTCCCAGGACTGTTTTTT.

This clone was recorded a few times. V is TRBV5-4 and J is TRBJ1-6; D uncertain. Germline lookup yields CDR1 SGHNT and CDR2 YYREEE (reference sequence). Trimming shortened V by 1 base and J by 7 bases, and 6 bases separated the two germline ends. The length of the CDR3 is 13 residues. The DNA of the CDR3 is TGTGCCAGCAGCTTGCCCAGCAATTCACCCCTCCACTTT. Its translation: CASSLPSNSPLHF.

The chain joins TRBV7-2 to TRBJ2-7, with 9 bases fitting TRBD1. The V and J ends lost 4 bases and 5 bases, in that order; junction bases with no gene match: 12. The germline V gene encodes CDR1 SGHTA and CDR2 FQGNSA. The CDR3 spans 16 residues. CDR3 amino acids: CASSSTLDRGKHEQYF. As DNA, the CDR3 is TGTGCCAGCAGCTCGACACTGGACAGGGGTAAACACGAGCAGTACTTC.

This clone was seen more than once but under ten times. The chain is built from TRBV7-2 and TRBJ2-7; tentatively, D is TRBD1 or TRBD2 (5 bases each). The V gene lost 5 bases and the J gene lost 0 bases, with 11 bases spanning the gap. This CDR3 comprises 14 residues. The germline CDR1 and CDR2 sequences are SGHTA and FQGNSA. The CDR3 protein is CASSRGAASYEQYF. CDR3 in DNA: TGTGCCAGCAGCCGAGGGGCCGCCTCCTACGAGCAGTACTTC.

This clone turned up a few times. This same CDR3 is encoded by further DNA sequences in the sample. The V and J genes are TRBV5-1 and TRBJ1-5; a weak D match, TRBD1 (6 bases). The CDR3 consists of 15 residues. The germline gives CDR1 SGHRS, CDR2 YFSETQ. Trimming removed 0 bases at V and 2 bases at J, with 9 bases between. The CDR3 nucleotides are TGCGCCAGCAGCTTGGAAGGGGGTGGCAATCAGCCCCAGCATTTT. This encodes CASSLEGGGNQPQHF.

This clone was observed a few times. J is TRBJ2-7 and V is TRBV7-9, with a tentative D call TRBD1 (6 bases). Germline V lookup: CDR1 SEHNR, CDR2 FQNEAQ (reference sequence). V lost 5 bases, J lost 7 bases, and 15 bases lay in between. CDR3 length equals 13 residues. The CDR3 reads CASSPQGKREQYF. The CDR3 nucleotides read TGTGCCAGCAGCCCCCAGGGGAAGCGTGAGCAGTACTTC.

The table lists this clone with a few counts. The J gene is TRBJ1-4, the V gene TRBV28; D gene ambiguous. Germline-derived CDR1 and CDR2 are MDHEN and SYDVKM. Trimming shortened V by 4 bases and J by 12 bases, and 12 bases separated the two germline ends. CDR3 length: 12 amino acids. This CDR3 reads CASSSRLGELFF. The CDR3 bases are TGTGCCAGCAGTTCTAGACTTGGGGAACTGTTTTTT.

This clone was observed a few times. The chain is built from TRBV4-3 and TRBJ2-4; D remains unclear. There are 19 residues in the CDR3. Trimming shortened V by 0 bases and J by 1 base, and 19 bases separated the two germline ends. From germline, CDR1 is LGHNA and CDR2 YSLEER. CDR3 protein: CASSQDLLKGGHAKNIQYF. CDR3 nucleotides: TGCGCCAGCAGCCAAGATCTGTTGAAGGGCGGCCACGCCAAAAACATTCAGTACTTC.

The CDR3 spells CAISDYLSVNYGYTF. In DNA form, the CDR3 reads TGTGCCATCAGTGATTATCTCAGTGTTAACTATGGCTACACCTTC. V usage is TRBV10-3 and J usage is TRBJ1-2, with no clear D. V was clipped by 3 bases and J by 1 base, with 12 bases between them. There are 15 residues in the CDR3. Germline assignment: CDR1 ENHRY and CDR2 SYGVKD.

This clone occurred a few times. J is TRBJ1-1 and V is TRBV18; D is uncertain. V was trimmed by 5 bases and J by 5 bases, leaving 15 bases between them. CDR3 length: 14 residues. In germline, CDR1 is KGHSH, CDR2 LQKENI. The CDR3: CASSTTDGETEAFF. Here the CDR3 DNA reads TGTGCCAGCTCAACCACGGACGGCGAAACTGAAGCTTTCTTT.

V usage is TRBV4-2 and J usage is TRBJ2-7, with 11 bases aligning to TRBD2. V shed 2 bases and J 0 bases; nucleotides not matched to a gene: 6. CDR1 and CDR2 from the germline V gene are LGHNA and YNFKEQ. The CDR3 contains 17 residues. Written as DNA, the CDR3 is TGTGCCAGCAGCCAACCTTCCGGGACTAGCGGCTCCTACGAGCAGTACTTC. Translating gives CASSQPSGTSGSYEQYF.

This clone was seen a few times. The chain has TRBV4-2 and TRBJ2-5; D gene ambiguous. Germline-derived CDR1 and CDR2 are LGHNA and YNFKEQ. The CDR3 is 15 residues long. V gave up 1 base and J gave up 2 bases, with 11 bases separating them. The CDR3 is CASSQGLVGQETQYF. The DNA for the CDR3 is TGTGCCAGCAGCCAAGGCCTTGTGGGACAAGAGACCCAGTACTTC.

This chain joins TRBV27 and TRBJ1-2; 9 bases agree with TRBD1. Germline loops: CDR1 MNHEY, CDR2 SMNVEV (reference sequence). CDR3 size: 12 residues. V trimming: 6 bases; J trimming: 4 bases; junction bases outside the gene matches: 0. CDR3 nucleotide sequence: TGTGCCAGCAGGACAGGGGGCTATGGCTACACCTTC. This encodes CASRTGGYGYTF.

This clone was counted only a few times. The V call is TRBV12-5, the J call TRBJ2-5; D is perhaps TRBD2 (5 bases). The germline V and J ends were trimmed by 6 bases and 3 bases, with 8 bases remaining between them. The germline CDR1 and CDR2 sequences are LGHNT and FRNRAP. The CDR3 sequence is 12 residues long. CDR3 nucleotide sequence: TGTGCTAGTGGAGTAGCGAAAGAGACCCAGTACTTC. Protein product: CASGVAKETQYF.

This clone has a handful of counts. The chain joins TRBV6-5 to TRBJ2-1; D gene ambiguous. In germline, CDR1 is MNHEY, CDR2 SVGAGI. V lost 5 bases to trimming and J lost 0 bases, with 11 bases between them. CDR3 size: 15 residues. The CDR3 loop reads CASSTVGLSYNEQFF. For the CDR3, the DNA is TGTGCCAGCAGTACTGTAGGGCTCTCCTACAATGAGCAGTTCTTC.

This clone occurred a few times. The chain uses TRBV4-3 and TRBJ1-4, with D unclear. Germline V CDR1 and CDR2: LGHNA, YSLEER. V was shortened by 0 bases and J by 7 bases, with 6 bases between the two germline ends. This CDR3 is 13 amino acids long. CDR3 in DNA: TGCGCCAGCAGCCAAGAACCTGGTGAAAAACTGTTTTTT. As protein: CASSQEPGEKLFF.

The chain carries TRBV18 and TRBJ2-7, with D unclear. Germline values: CDR1 KGHSH, CDR2 LQKENI. V gave up 3 bases and J gave up 5 bases, with 17 bases separating them. The CDR3 runs 15 residues. Written as DNA, the CDR3 is TGTGCCAGCTCACCGCGGCAGACGACTCGACACGAGCAGTACTTC. Its protein product is CASSPRQTTRHEQYF.

The gene calls are TRBV4-1 and TRBJ2-7; D might be TRBD1 (5 bases). The CDR3 is 14 amino acids. Trimming stripped 0 bases from V and 4 bases from J, with 10 bases between. Germline CDR1 reads MGHRA; CDR2 reads YSYEKL. CDR3 in amino acids: CASSQDRVGYEQYF. In nucleotides, the CDR3 is TGCGCCAGCAGCCAAGACAGGGTGGGGTACGAGCAGTACTTC.

This clone was seen a few times. The chain employs TRBV4-1 and TRBJ2-7; 7 bases are a match to TRBD2. CDR3 length: 14 residues. V lost 5 bases and J lost 2; bases outside the gene matches: 6. Germline values: CDR1 MGHRA, CDR2 YSYEKL. This CDR3 reads CASSGRGRAYEQYF. The CDR3, as DNA: TGCGCCAGCAGCGGAAGAGGGAGGGCCTACGAGCAGTACTTC.

This clone appeared a few times. This chain uses TRBV29-1 with TRBJ2-5; possibly TRBD1 for D (6 bases). V lost 5 bases to trimming and J lost 5 bases, with 15 bases between them. The germline CDR1 and CDR2 sequences are SQVTM and ANQGSEA. The CDR3 spans 13 residues. The CDR3 reads CSVRKQGGETQYF. The DNA of the CDR3 is TGCAGCGTTCGGAAACAGGGCGGGGAGACCCAGTACTTC.